This T cell receptor beta chain was documented in a study of Graves' ophthalmopathy and Graves' hyperthyroidism. This clonotype has ten or more counts. Germline V gene lookup returns CDR1 DFQATT and CDR2 SNEGSKA (reference sequence). This CDR3 is 14 amino acids long. Trimming shortened V by 1 base and J by 4 bases, and 13 bases separated the two germline ends. The sequenced template was RNA, covering the TCR beta CDR3 region. RT-PCR in the first round used HTBI primers; a second-round multiplex PCR followed. Each CDR3 protein is one row after TCRdb ran MiXCR on the multiplex PCR reads. This table holds around 660,000 distinct CDR3 sequences, about 41% found once. The evidence that diagnosis relied on was clinical symptoms, serum thyroxine, TRAb, thyroid ultrasound and orbital computed tomography.

The chain carries TRBV20-1 and TRBJ1-1; no reliable D call. The origin of this receptor is an adult man with Graves' ophthalmopathy. What was sequenced was peripheral blood. DNA of the CDR3: TGCAGTGCTAGAGCCGTGGGTCGTCGCACTGAAGCTTTCTTT. Amino acids: CSARAVGRRTEAFF.